Shown below are 13 T cell receptor beta chains from a single sample sequenced in a study of vaccination effects on CD4 cells after COVID-19. For these TCRs, the target antigens are not known. Libraries were prepared by immunoSEQ multiplex PCR; TCRdb keeps only in-frame clonotypes and omits some of them. The sample holds 40,000 or so clones; around 70% are singletons and the top ten take roughly a tenth. At the end of over 8 days of culture, CD4+ T cells were isolated. Vaccination of participants consisted of two doses of either the BNT162b2 or mRNA-1273 vaccine. This sample comprised CD4+ T cells from PBMCs cultured without peptide, obtained after COVID-19 vaccination. All receptors come from a human donor who received a COVID-19 vaccine.

This chain uses TRBV7-9 with TRBJ1-2, with 9 positions matching TRBD1. The CDR3 extends over 14 amino acids. The trim removed 5 bases at V and 5 bases at J, leaving 6 bases unmatched. Germline CDR1 is SEHNR and CDR2 is FQNEAQ (reference sequence). CDR3 coding DNA: TGTGCCAGCAGCCCCACAGGGGGCAAATATGGCTACACCTTC. Protein: CASSPTGGKYGYTF.

The chain is built from TRBV9 and TRBJ1-2; D ambiguous. Germline CDR1 is SGDLS and CDR2 is YYNGEE. The CDR3 contains 15 residues. V lost 2 bases and J lost 4, with 15 bases in between. This CDR3 is CASSVGSGVLYGYTF. The DNA for the CDR3 is TGTGCCAGCAGCGTTGGGTCAGGCGTCCTCTATGGCTACACCTTC.

The chain links TRBV5-1 to TRBJ2-1; D unclear. Germline V CDR1 and CDR2: SGHRS, YFSETQ. The CDR3 covers 15 residues. Trimming removed 0 bases at V and 4 bases at J, with 11 bases between. CDR3 bases: TGCGCCAGCAGCTTGGTCGAAAGAGCATACAATGAGCAGTTCTTC. Its protein product is CASSLVERAYNEQFF.

This clone was detected only once. The CDR3, as DNA: TGTGCCAGTAGCCTGCCTTCGGGCCCTGGGGCGGGAGGTCGCACAGATACGCAGTATTTT. As protein: CASSLPSGPGAGGRTDTQYF. The rearrangement uses TRBV19 and TRBJ2-3, with 8 bases that match TRBD2. This CDR3 is 20 amino acids long. The V segment lost 6 bases and the J segment 1 base; nucleotides outside the gene matches: 21. Germline CDR1 and CDR2: LNHDA and SQIVND (reference sequence).

The chain employs TRBV10-3 and TRBJ2-1; 12 bases map to TRBD2. The V gene end was trimmed by 2 bases and the J gene end by 6 bases; junction bases not matched to a gene: 5. The CDR3 is made up of 16 amino acids. CDR1 and CDR2 (germline): ENHRY, SYGVKD. In nucleotides, the CDR3 is TGTGCCATCAGTGAGACGACTAGCGGGAGAATCAATGAGCAGTTCTTC. Residues: CAISETTSGRINEQFF.

V and J are TRBV24-1 and TRBJ1-2, with 7 nucleotides matching TRBD1. V trimming: 4 bases; J trimming: 4 bases; junction bases outside the gene matches: 5. Germline loops: CDR1 KGHDR, CDR2 SFDVKD. The CDR3 spans 14 residues. CDR3 coding DNA: TGTGCCACCAGTGACCGACAGGGCCTCTATGGCTACACCTTC. Encoded protein: CATSDRQGLYGYTF.

This chain links TRBV5-4 with TRBJ2-4, with 8 bases lining up with TRBD1. Looked up from germline, CDR1 is SGHNT and CDR2 is YYREEE (reference sequence). CDR3 length: 14 residues. Losses at the gene ends were 4 bases for V and 6 bases for J; bases not matched to a gene: 6. CDR3 amino acids: CASSTTDRANIQYF. The CDR3 DNA sequence: TGTGCCAGCAGCACTACGGACAGGGCAAACATTCAGTACTTC.

The table lists this clone with a few counts. The sample carries other DNA sequences with the same CDR3. J is TRBJ1-4 and V is TRBV4-2, with a possible D match to TRBD1 (5 bases). The CDR3 covers 13 residues. Trimming stripped 1 base from V and 7 bases from J, with 7 bases between. Germline-derived CDR1 and CDR2 are LGHNA and YNFKEQ. CDR3 bases: TGTGCCAGCAGCCAAGCAAGGGGTGAAAAACTGTTTTTT. This sequence encodes CASSQARGEKLFF.

This clone was seen once. V gene TRBV7-9 combines with J gene TRBJ2-1; 9 bases align to TRBD2. Germline CDR1 and CDR2: SEHNR and FQNEAQ (reference sequence). V was clipped by 0 bases and J by 8 bases; unmatched bases: 8. CDR3 length: 16 residues. This CDR3 is CASSLARVAGEDEQFF. The CDR3 DNA reads as TGTGCCAGCAGCTTAGCGAGAGTAGCGGGAGAGGATGAGCAGTTCTTC.

The V gene is TRBV6-5, the J gene TRBJ2-2, with 8 bases fitting TRBD1. The germline gives CDR1 MNHEY, CDR2 SVGAGI. The CDR3 loop spans 14 amino acids. After removal of 6 bases from V and 1 base from J, the junction contained 1 base not matched to a gene. The DNA of the CDR3 is TGTGCCAGCAGGGACAGGGTGAACACCGGGGAGCTGTTTTTT. Translated, it gives CASRDRVNTGELFF.

The chain joins TRBV6-5 to TRBJ2-3; D possibly corresponds to TRBD2 (6 bases). This CDR3 comprises 14 residues. Deletions cut 4 bases from V and 3 bases from J, with 11 bases between. Per the germline V gene, CDR1 is MNHEY and CDR2 is SVGAGI. In nucleotides, the CDR3 is TGTGCCAGCAGTTCCCCGGGAGTAACAGATACGCAGTATTTT. It specifies CASSSPGVTDTQYF.

This chain joins TRBV9 and TRBJ2-2, with D maybe TRBD2 (6 bases). The ends were cut back, 5 bases at V and 4 bases at J, with 24 bases in the middle. The CDR3 has 18 amino acids. Germline CDR1 reads SGDLS; CDR2 reads YYNGEE. The CDR3 nucleotides read TGTGCCAGCAGAGTTAGCGGAACCCTCTCTCCCGGCACCGGGGAGCTGTTTTTT. It translates to CASRVSGTLSPGTGELFF.

Here the CDR3 reads CASSTDPGQGQETQYF. In DNA, the CDR3 is TGTGCCAGCAGTACCGATCCGGGACAGGGACAAGAGACCCAGTACTTC. The rearrangement uses TRBV7-9 and TRBJ2-5; 9 positions agree with TRBD1. This CDR3 region has 16 residues. V dropped 6 bases and J dropped 2; count of bases not matched to a gene: 10. CDR1 is SEHNR and CDR2 is FQNEAQ in the germline V gene (reference sequence).